This T cell receptor beta chain was sequenced for a study of cytomegalovirus exposure and HLA in healthy donors. A remark on this clone: Antigen specificity is unknown.

The CDR3 contains 12 residues. Germline CDR1 GTSNPN, CDR2 SVGIG (reference sequence). The V end was cut by 3 bases, the J end by 0 bases, with 4 bases between. Primers included in the PCR were 60 Vbeta and 13 Jbeta primers. TCRdb's copy holds only in-frame clones and misses some; the assay was immunoSEQ multiplex PCR. The sample holds 140,000 to 150,000 clones, 84% seen once. Points from the study as a whole: Per a prior analysis, the majority of TCR beta V segments were productive roughly 90% or roughly 30% of the time.

The chain combines TRBV30 with TRBJ2-3; D gene ambiguous. Input material: PBMCs. This clonotype was sampled from a boy aged 2 to 10 in good health and CMV-seronegative. DNA of the CDR3: TGTGCCTGGAGCTTAAGCACAGATACGCAGTATTTT. Translating gives CAWSLSTDTQYF.